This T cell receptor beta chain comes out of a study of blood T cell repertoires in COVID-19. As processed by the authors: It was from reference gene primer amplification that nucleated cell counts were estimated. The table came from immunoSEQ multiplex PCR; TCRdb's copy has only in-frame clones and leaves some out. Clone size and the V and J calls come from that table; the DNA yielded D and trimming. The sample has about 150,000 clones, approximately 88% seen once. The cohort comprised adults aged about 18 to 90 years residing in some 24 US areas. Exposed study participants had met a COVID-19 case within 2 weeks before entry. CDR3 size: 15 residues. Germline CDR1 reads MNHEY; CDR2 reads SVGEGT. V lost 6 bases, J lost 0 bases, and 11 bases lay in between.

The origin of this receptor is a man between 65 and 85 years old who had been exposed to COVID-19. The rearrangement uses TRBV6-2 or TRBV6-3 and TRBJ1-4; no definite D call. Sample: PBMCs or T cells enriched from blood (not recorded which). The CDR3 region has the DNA TGTGCCAGCAGCATAAGAGGCGCAACTAATGAAAAACTGTTTTTT. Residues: CASSIRGATNEKLFF.